This TCR beta chain was recovered during a study of identical twins (dated by TCRdb to about 2016). At the level of the whole study: To test whether fetal clonotypes persist, this study deep-sequenced TCR alpha and beta repertoires from monozygotic twins, from unrelated adults of various ages, and from cord blood. To rule out contamination, the twin experiments were replicated at different times with different library preparation protocols.

Library creation used 5' RACE. TCRdb records Illumina HiSeq 2000 as the sequencer. A universal primer binding site was added through template switching, and the final cDNA carried a unique molecular identifier so that TCR cDNA molecules could be counted accurately. Specific primers in the conserved constant-segment region were used to synthesize first-strand cDNA for the TCR alpha and beta chains. To control for contamination, each cDNA library was double barcoded with a SMART-Mk sample barcode plus Illumina barcodes. Two successive PCR steps introduced TruSeq adapter sequences along with Illumina sample barcodes. The TCR alpha and beta cDNA libraries were sequenced on the Illumina HiSeq platform using custom primers. Per the source publication's procedure: MiGEC processed the raw reads to extract unique molecular identifiers, while MiXCR was used to determine the CDR3 positions. For each individual, recombination models were inferred using an EM algorithm with the repgenHMM and IGoR tools. The analysis of shared clonotypes was done with the tcR package in R, with sharing normalized by the product of cloneset sizes. To study raw recombination without the effects of thymic and clonal selection, out-of-frame nonproductive sequences were analyzed. TCRdb reprocessing: public reads trimmed at Q25 with fastp, clones called with MiXCR, in-frame beta chains kept. Rows with a matching CDR3 protein are joined into one entry that keeps the most common DNA and genes. V and J calls and clone size were set by TCRdb, not the authors. The table for this sample lists a few hundred thousand distinct CDR3 sequences; roughly 13% of them were counted only once. Around 4% of the sample is held by the ten biggest clonotypes.

Study-level results and caveats: Because the same donors could not be followed over many years, the conclusions depended on cross-sectional statistical analysis. Invariant T cells such as MAIT and iNKT could partly confound zero-insertion analyses, though diverse VJ usage argued against this for most clonotypes. Abundant cord blood beta clonotypes had fewer insertions, young adult naive repertoires showed a similar but weaker trend, and memory repertoires showed no such trend. In monozygotic twins, recombination models systematically underestimated out-of-frame TCR alpha sharing, but the models matched the sharing seen between unrelated individuals. Compared with coincidental sharing between unrelated individuals, out-of-frame TCR alpha sequences shared between twins had an excess of sequences with low generation probability. In beta out-of-frame sequences, excess twin sharing was weaker, because having fewer shared sequences lowered the signal-to-noise ratio.

Every donor in the study was a healthy Caucasian. The twin cohort consisted of three pairs of female monozygotic twins, all aged about 18 to 29 years. Miltenyi CD45RO+ enrichment and human naive T-cell isolation kits were used to isolate memory (CD45RO+) and naive T cells from PBMC. The CDR3 runs 14 amino acids, cysteine and phenylalanine included. The only DNA kept is the CDR3, 42 bases in frame from the first base. From a lookup of the germline V gene, CDR1 and CDR2 are SQVTM and ANQGSEA. Trimming leaves V shorter by 4 bases and J shorter by 5 bases, with the junction holding 7 bases beyond the gene matches. There are many counts of this clonotype. The specificity of this receptor is unknown. No much larger clone exists at a distance of one base, and base qualities are not known. The sample was also linked to a second study, of yellow fever vaccine responses in identical twins. That second publication adds: According to the authors, in identical twins the way T cells responded to vaccination appeared partly convergent and partly personalized. Focusing on identical twins, the study followed the T cell clones that responded to the vaccine, and did so with precision.

The sequence was collected from a young woman in good health. Material: memory (CD45RO+) T cells sorted from blood. The cell subset or site tag for this specimen amounts to: CD45RO+ enriched T cells. In this chain, TRBV29-1 is recombined with TRBJ2-1, and 8 junctional nucleotides match TRBD1. The sequenced DNA is TGCAGCGTTGTTCGGCAGGGGGCTGACAATGAGCAGTTCTTC. Translated, it gives CSVVRQGADNEQFF.